Included here is one T cell receptor (beta chain) sequence, with context. Relapsing-remitting disease, either stable or active, was present in the treatment-naive patients who were the multiple sclerosis controls. RNA totalling about 0.45 to 1 ug underwent reverse transcription with random hexamers. Amplification of TCR beta CDR3 spanned 54 Vbeta and 13 Jbeta via immunoSEQ multiplex PCR. TCRdb itself ran the immunoSEQ multiplex PCR reads through MiXCR, one entry per CDR3 protein. The data contain about 430,000 distinct CDR3 sequences, 85% to 90% of them singletons. The sample comes from a study of CD8 T cells in Susac syndrome. This CDR3 is built from 15 residues. V lost 2 bases and J 2 bases, leaving 11 bases between the germline ends.

The TCR comes from a human donor with multiple sclerosis. Sequences were obtained from CD8+ T cells from PBMCs. J is TRBJ2-3 and V is TRBV23-1; no clear D gene. TRBV23-1 is an ORF; its function is uncertain. CDR3: CASSQGGEYTDTQYF. The CDR3 region has the DNA TGCGCCAGCAGTCAAGGCGGAGAATACACAGATACGCAGTATTTT.